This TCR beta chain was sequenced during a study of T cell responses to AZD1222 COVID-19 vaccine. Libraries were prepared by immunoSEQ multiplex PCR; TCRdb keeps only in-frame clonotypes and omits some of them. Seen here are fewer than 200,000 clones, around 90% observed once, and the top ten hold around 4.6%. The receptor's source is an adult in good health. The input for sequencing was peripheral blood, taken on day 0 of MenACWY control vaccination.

CDR3 bases: TGCAGTGCTAGACAGGACTATGGCTACACCTTC. This codes for CSARQDYGYTF. The V call is TRBV20-1, the J call TRBJ1-2; D is unclear. This CDR3 region has 11 residues. Germline loops: CDR1 DFQATT, CDR2 SNEGSKA (reference sequence). Trimming stripped 2 bases from V and 3 bases from J, with 4 bases between.